Each of the 20 T cell receptor beta chains below was sequenced from the same sample in a study of cytomegalovirus exposure and HLA in healthy donors. Use of 60 Vbeta and 13 Jbeta primers characterized the PCR. The assay was immunoSEQ multiplex PCR, and TCRdb's table has in-frame clones only and misses some. The sample holds over 100,000 clones; 74% are singletons and the top ten take approximately 2%. The sample taken for sequencing was PBMCs. The receptors shown here come from a human donor in good health.

The V gene is TRBV5-1, the J gene TRBJ2-1; D unclear. Germline CDR1 reads SGHRS; CDR2 reads YFSETQ. The CDR3 consists of 14 residues. V was shortened by 3 bases and J by 7 bases, with 14 bases between the two germline ends. DNA of the CDR3: TGCGCCAGCAGCTCCCCCGGTCCTAGTAATGAGCAGTTCTTC. It encodes CASSSPGPSNEQFF.

This clone has more than one count but fewer than ten. This chain uses TRBV7-8 with TRBJ1-2, with 7 nucleotides matching TRBD1. Looked up from germline, CDR1 is SGHVS and CDR2 is FQNEAQ. The CDR3 length is 15 residues. With 5 bases clipped from V and 2 bases from J, the junction kept 8 bases outside the gene matches. CDR3 sequence (DNA): TGTGCCAGCAGCCTAACAGGGGAGAAGAACTATGGCTACACCTTC. It is translated as CASSLTGEKNYGYTF.

This sequence joins TRBV7-6 and TRBJ2-5; 15 bases match TRBD2. The CDR3 is 17 residues long. V dropped 3 bases and J dropped 1; count of bases not matched to a gene: 3. In germline, CDR1 is SGHVS, CDR2 FNYEAQ. This CDR3 reads CASSLGTSGGLQETQYF. As DNA, the CDR3 is TGTGCCAGCAGCTTGGGGACTAGCGGGGGGCTCCAAGAGACCCAGTACTTC. The variable domain in full, with the rest retrieved from reference TRBV7-6 and TRBJ2-5, is GAGVSQSPRYKVTKRGQDVALRCDPISGHVSLYWYRQALGQGPEFLTYFNYEAQQDKSGLPNDRFSAERPEGSISTLTIQRTEQRDSAMYRCASSLGTSGGLQETQYFGPGTRLLVL.

The sample holds a few counts of this clone. V and J are TRBV18 and TRBJ2-5, with 7 bases identical to TRBD1. The V and J ends lost 3 bases and 3 bases, in that order; junction bases with no gene match: 10. Germline V gives CDR1 KGHSH, CDR2 LQKENI. CDR3 size: 16 residues. CDR3 protein: CASSPLRRQGKETQYF. The CDR3 DNA sequence: TGTGCCAGCTCACCCCTACGGAGACAGGGAAAAGAGACCCAGTACTTC.

The chain uses TRBV5-1 and TRBJ2-3; TRBD1 aligns across 10 bases. V was pared by 1 base and J by 3 bases, with 5 bases of the junction left unmatched. The CDR3 is made up of 16 amino acids. CDR1 is SGHRS, CDR2 YFSETQ, per germline. CDR3 region: CASSLKTGGATDTQYF. The CDR3 nucleotides are TGCGCCAGCAGCTTGAAGACAGGGGGCGCGACAGATACGCAGTATTTT.

The rearrangement joins TRBV7-9 to TRBJ1-4, with 9 nucleotides matching TRBD1. The junction had 4 bases not matched to a gene; V was cut back by 1 base and J by 10 bases. The CDR3 covers 14 residues. Germline V CDR1 and CDR2: SEHNR, FQNEAQ (reference sequence). CDR3 nucleotides: TGTGCCAGCAGCTTAGAAGGGACAGGGCTAAAACTGTTTTTT. It yields the protein CASSLEGTGLKLFF.

The chain joins TRBV5-1 to TRBJ2-1, with D possibly being TRBD2 (6 bases). V lost 0 bases, J lost 12 bases, and 19 bases lay in between. Germline-derived CDR1 and CDR2 are SGHRS and YFSETQ. The CDR3 contains 15 residues. Here the CDR3 reads CASSLEGAGDGGQFF. The CDR3 bases are TGCGCCAGCAGCTTGGAAGGGGCTGGGGACGGGGGGCAGTTCTTC.

This chain connects TRBV28 to TRBJ1-6; 8 nucleotides line up with TRBD1. There are 15 residues in the CDR3. The ends lost 6 bases at V and 10 bases at J; junction bases unmatched: 11. Germline assignment: CDR1 MDHEN and CDR2 SYDVKM. The CDR3 reads CASRSPQGAGSPLHF. The CDR3 nucleotides read TGTGCCAGCAGGTCTCCTCAGGGGGCTGGATCACCCCTCCACTTT.

This rearrangement joins TRBV30 to TRBJ1-1; D not certain. The CDR3 consists of 12 residues. V gave up 0 bases and J gave up 11 bases, with 13 bases separating them. The V gene's germline CDR1 is GTSNPN and CDR2 SVGIG (reference sequence). For the CDR3, the DNA is TGTGCCTGGAGTGTCGGGAGCCCTGTCGCTTTCTTT. Translation: CAWSVGSPVAFF.

This clone has a handful of counts. The chain combines TRBV28 with TRBJ2-1, with D possibly being TRBD1 (5 bases). Germline V gene data show CDR1 as MDHEN and CDR2 as SYDVKM. CDR3 length: 13 residues. V was pared by 5 bases and J by 7 bases, with 12 bases between. The CDR3 sequence is CASSLRQWNEQFF. The CDR3, as DNA: TGTGCCAGCAGTCTCCGACAGTGGAATGAGCAGTTCTTC.

Only a few counts were recorded for this clone. This chain uses TRBV19 with TRBJ2-3, with 9 bases fitting TRBD2. V was pared by 4 bases and J by 2 bases, with 4 bases of the junction left unmatched. There are 15 residues in the CDR3. CDR1 and CDR2 from the germline V gene are LNHDA and SQIVND (reference sequence). CDR3 amino acids: CASSNSGGFTDTQYF. The CDR3 DNA reads as TGTGCCAGTAGTAATAGCGGGGGATTCACAGATACGCAGTATTTT.

The genes are TRBV6-1 and TRBJ2-1; 10 bases map to TRBD2. Unmatched junction bases numbered 7, after V lost 5 bases and J lost 6 bases. This CDR3 spans 15 amino acids. The germline V gene encodes CDR1 MNHNS and CDR2 SASEGT. CDR3 coding DNA: TGTGCCAGCAGTAAACGAGCGGGAGGGATCAATGAGCAGTTCTTC. Protein product: CASSKRAGGINEQFF.

The V gene is TRBV13, the J gene TRBJ1-2; D is perhaps TRBD1 (6 bases). This CDR3 comprises 16 residues. Germline V gene lookup returns CDR1 PRHDT and CDR2 FYEKMQ (reference sequence). The germline V and J ends were trimmed by 1 base and 4 bases, with 16 bases remaining between them. CDR3 sequence (DNA): TGTGCCAGCAGCTTAGTGGGTCAGGGGCCCAGCTATGGCTACACCTTC. It is translated as CASSLVGQGPSYGYTF.

This clone showed up just once. This chain links TRBV27 with TRBJ2-1, with 7 bases lining up with TRBD1. After removal of 4 bases from V and 0 bases from J, the junction contained 3 bases not matched to a gene. This CDR3 has 15 residues. Germline V gene data show CDR1 as MNHEY and CDR2 as SMNVEV (reference sequence). The CDR3 reads CASSSRDSSYNEQFF. The CDR3 bases are TGTGCCAGCAGTTCCCGGGACAGCTCCTACAATGAGCAGTTCTTC.

The chain carries TRBV6-5 and TRBJ2-7; 7 bases agree with TRBD1. Germline V CDR1 and CDR2: MNHEY, SVGAGI. The CDR3 runs to 13 residues. V was pared by 6 bases and J by 3 bases, with 5 bases of the junction left unmatched. In DNA form, the CDR3 reads TGTGCCAGCAGCTACAGGGGAAGCTACGAGCAGTACTTC. This sequence encodes CASSYRGSYEQYF.

V and J are TRBV6-5 and TRBJ2-2, with a possible D match to TRBD1 (6 bases). The germline V gene has CDR1 MNHEY and CDR2 SVGAGI. With 6 bases removed from V and 1 base from J, the gap between germline ends came to 9 bases. The CDR3 spans 14 residues. CDR3 protein: CASRSTGNTGELFF. The CDR3, as DNA: TGTGCCAGCAGATCGACAGGGAACACCGGGGAGCTGTTTTTT.

The chain recombines TRBV2 with TRBJ1-2; 8 bases match TRBD1. V shed 4 bases and J 8 bases; nucleotides not matched to a gene: 6. The CDR3 sequence is 13 residues long. The germline CDR1 and CDR2 sequences are SNHLY and FYNNEI. The CDR3: CASSGDRGGGYTF. CDR3 DNA: TGTGCCAGCAGTGGCGACAGGGGCGGCGGCTACACCTTC.

The chain's CDR3 is CASSLGDKQGIGEKLFF. The CDR3 nucleotides read TGTGCCAGCAGCTTAGGGGACAAACAGGGGATAGGAGAAAAACTGTTTTTT. The chain joins TRBV7-9 to TRBJ1-4; TRBD1 agrees at 7 bases. CDR1 SEHNR and CDR2 FQNEAQ come from the germline V gene (reference sequence). CDR3 length equals 17 residues. Germline trimming cut 1 base from V and 8 bases from J; bases unmatched to any gene: 13.

The chain joins TRBV29-1 to TRBJ2-5; 13 positions agree with TRBD2. The germline CDR1 and CDR2 sequences are SQVTM and ANQGSEA. The CDR3 runs 16 residues. Trimming took 4 bases from V and 5 from J; bases not matched to a gene: 10. CDR3 residues: CSVAGLAGVKVETQYF. DNA for the CDR3: TGCAGCGTTGCAGGACTAGCGGGAGTTAAGGTTGAGACCCAGTACTTC.

This clone was observed a single time. CDR3 sequence (DNA): TGTGCCAGCTCCGACAGTAATTCACCCCTCCACTTT. Amino acid sequence: CASSDSNSPLHF. V gene TRBV18 combines with J gene TRBJ1-6; TRBD1 might be the D (5 bases). The CDR3 contains 12 residues. Trimming took 6 bases from V and 6 from J, leaving 6 bases between them. Germline CDR1 and CDR2: KGHSH and LQKENI.